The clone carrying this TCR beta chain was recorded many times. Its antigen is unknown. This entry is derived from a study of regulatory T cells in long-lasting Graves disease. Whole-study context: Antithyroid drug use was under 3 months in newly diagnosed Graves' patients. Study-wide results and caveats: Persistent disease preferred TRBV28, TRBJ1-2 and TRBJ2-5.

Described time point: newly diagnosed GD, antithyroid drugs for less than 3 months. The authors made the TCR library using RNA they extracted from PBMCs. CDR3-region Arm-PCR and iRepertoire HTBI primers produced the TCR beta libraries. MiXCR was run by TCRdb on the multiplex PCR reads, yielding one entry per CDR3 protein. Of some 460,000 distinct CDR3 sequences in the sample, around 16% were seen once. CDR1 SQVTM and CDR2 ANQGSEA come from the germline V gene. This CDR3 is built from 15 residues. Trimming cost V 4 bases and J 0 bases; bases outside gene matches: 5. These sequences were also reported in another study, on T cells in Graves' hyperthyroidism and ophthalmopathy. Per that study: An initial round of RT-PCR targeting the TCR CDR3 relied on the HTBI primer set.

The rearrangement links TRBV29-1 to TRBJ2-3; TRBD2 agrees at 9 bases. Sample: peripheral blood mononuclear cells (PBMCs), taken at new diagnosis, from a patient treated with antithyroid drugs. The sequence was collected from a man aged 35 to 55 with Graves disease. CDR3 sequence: CSVGLAETSTDTQYF. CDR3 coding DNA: TGCAGCGTTGGACTAGCGGAGACTAGCACAGATACGCAGTATTTT.